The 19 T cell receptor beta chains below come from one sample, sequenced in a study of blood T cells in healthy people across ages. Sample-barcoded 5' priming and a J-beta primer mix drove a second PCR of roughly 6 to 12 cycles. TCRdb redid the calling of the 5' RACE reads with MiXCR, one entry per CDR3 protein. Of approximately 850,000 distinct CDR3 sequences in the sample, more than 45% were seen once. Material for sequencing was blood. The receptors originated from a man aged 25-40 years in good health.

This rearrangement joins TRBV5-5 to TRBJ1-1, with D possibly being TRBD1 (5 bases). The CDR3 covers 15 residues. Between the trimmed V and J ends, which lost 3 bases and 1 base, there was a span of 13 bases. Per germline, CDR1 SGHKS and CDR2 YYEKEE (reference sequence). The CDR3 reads CASSWDGVRNTEAFF. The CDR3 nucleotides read TGTGCCAGCAGCTGGGACGGGGTGAGGAACACTGAAGCTTTCTTT.

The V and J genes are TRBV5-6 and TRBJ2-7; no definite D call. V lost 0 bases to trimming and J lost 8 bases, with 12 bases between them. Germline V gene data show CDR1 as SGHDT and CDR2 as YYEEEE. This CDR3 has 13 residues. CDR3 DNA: TGTGCCAGCAGCTTGGTGGGCTCCCTAAAGCAGTACTTC. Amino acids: CASSLVGSLKQYF.

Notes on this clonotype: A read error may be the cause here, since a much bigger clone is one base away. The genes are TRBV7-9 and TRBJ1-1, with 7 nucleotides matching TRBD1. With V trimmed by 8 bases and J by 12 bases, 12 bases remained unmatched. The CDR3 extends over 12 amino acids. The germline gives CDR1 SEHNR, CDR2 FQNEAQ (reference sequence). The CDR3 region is CASRLVGQETFF. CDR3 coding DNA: TGTGCCAGCCGGCTCGTAGGACAGGAAACTTTCTTT. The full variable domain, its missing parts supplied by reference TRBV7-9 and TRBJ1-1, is DTGVSQNPRHKITKRGQNVTFRCDPISEHNRLYWYRQTLGQGPEFLTYFQNEAQLEKSRLLSDRFSAERPKGSFSTLEIQRTEQGDSAMYLCASRLVGQETFFGQGTRLTVV.

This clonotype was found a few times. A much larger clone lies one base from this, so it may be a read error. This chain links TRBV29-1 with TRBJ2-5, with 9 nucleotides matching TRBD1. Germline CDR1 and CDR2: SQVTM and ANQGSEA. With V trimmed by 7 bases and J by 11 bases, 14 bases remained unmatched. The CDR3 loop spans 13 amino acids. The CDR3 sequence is CSARDRAWDEQYF. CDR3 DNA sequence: TGCAGCGCCCGGGACAGGGCTTGGGATGAGCAGTACTTC.

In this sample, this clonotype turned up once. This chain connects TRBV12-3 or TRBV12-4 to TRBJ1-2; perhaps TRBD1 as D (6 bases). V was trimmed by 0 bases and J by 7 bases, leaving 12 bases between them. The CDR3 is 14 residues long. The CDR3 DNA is TGTGCCAGCAGTTTAGCGCAGGGGACCGGTGGCTACACCTTC. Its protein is CASSLAQGTGGYTF.

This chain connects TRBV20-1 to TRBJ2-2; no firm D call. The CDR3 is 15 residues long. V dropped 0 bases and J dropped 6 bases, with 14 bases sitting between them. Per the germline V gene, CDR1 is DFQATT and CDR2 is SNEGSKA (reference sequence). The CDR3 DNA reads TGCAGTGCTAGAGAGTCCGGAATCCGATCCGGGGAGCTGTTTTTT. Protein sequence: CSARESGIRSGELFF.

CDR3 sequence: CATSDRDSNRSYEQYF. CDR3 nucleotide sequence: TGTGCCACCAGTGACCGCGACAGCAACAGATCCTACGAGCAGTACTTC. The chain has TRBV24-1 and TRBJ2-7, with D maybe TRBD1 (5 bases). Germline assignment: CDR1 KGHDR and CDR2 SFDVKD. This CDR3 region has 16 residues. Trimming took 4 bases from V and 1 from J, leaving 16 bases between them.

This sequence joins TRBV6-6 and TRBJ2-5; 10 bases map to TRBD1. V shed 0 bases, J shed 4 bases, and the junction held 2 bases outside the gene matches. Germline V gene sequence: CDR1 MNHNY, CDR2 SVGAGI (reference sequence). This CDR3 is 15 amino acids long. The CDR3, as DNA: TGTGCCAGCAGTTACTCGACAGGGGGCGGAGAGACCCAGTACTTC. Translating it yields CASSYSTGGGETQYF.

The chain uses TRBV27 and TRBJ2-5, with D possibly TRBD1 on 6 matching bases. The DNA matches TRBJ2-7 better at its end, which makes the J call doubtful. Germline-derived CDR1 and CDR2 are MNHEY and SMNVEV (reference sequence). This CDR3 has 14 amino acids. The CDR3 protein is CASSQRTVSYEQYF. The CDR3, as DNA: TGTGCCAGCAGTCAAAGGACAGTCTCCTACGAGCAGTACTTC.

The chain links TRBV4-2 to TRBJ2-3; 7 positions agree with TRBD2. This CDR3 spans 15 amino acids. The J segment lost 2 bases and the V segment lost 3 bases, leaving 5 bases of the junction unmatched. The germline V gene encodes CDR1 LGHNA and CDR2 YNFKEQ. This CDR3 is CASSHRDYNTDTQYF. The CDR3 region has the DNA TGTGCCAGCAGCCACCGGGACTATAACACAGATACGCAGTATTTT.

CDR3 DNA sequence: TGCAGCGTTGGCCACGGGCGGAGGGGTGGCTACACCTTC. Translation gives CSVGHGRRGGYTF. The chain carries TRBV29-1 and TRBJ1-2, with a possible D match to TRBD1 (5 bases). Trimming cost V 4 bases and J 7 bases, with 16 bases left between them. CDR1 and CDR2 from the germline V gene are SQVTM and ANQGSEA. The CDR3 sequence is 13 residues long.

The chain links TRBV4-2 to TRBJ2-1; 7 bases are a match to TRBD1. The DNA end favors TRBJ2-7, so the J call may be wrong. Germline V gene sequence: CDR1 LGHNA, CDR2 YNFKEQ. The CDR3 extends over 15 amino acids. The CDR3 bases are TGTGCCAGCAGCCAATCCGGGACAGATACATACGAGCAGTACTTC. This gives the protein CASSQSGTDTYEQYF.

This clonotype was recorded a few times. CDR3 amino acids: CASSLSGLVEETQYF. As DNA, the CDR3 is TGCGCCAGCAGCTTGTCGGGACTAGTCGAAGAGACCCAGTACTTC. This chain links TRBV5-1 with TRBJ2-5, with 8 bases aligning to TRBD2. This CDR3 is 15 amino acids long. The germline gives CDR1 SGHRS, CDR2 YFSETQ. With 1 base clipped from V and 3 bases from J, the junction kept 5 bases outside the gene matches.

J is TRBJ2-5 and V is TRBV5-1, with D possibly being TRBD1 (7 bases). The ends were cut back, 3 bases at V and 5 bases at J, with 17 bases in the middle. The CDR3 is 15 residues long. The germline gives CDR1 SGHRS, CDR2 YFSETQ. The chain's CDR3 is CASSSGQAGGETQYF. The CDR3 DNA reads TGCGCCAGCAGCTCTGGACAGGCTGGGGGGGAGACCCAGTACTTC. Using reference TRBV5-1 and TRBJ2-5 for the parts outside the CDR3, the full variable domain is KAGVTQTPRYLIKTRGQQVTLSCSPISGHRSVSWYQQTPGQGLQFLFEYFSETQRNKGNFPGRFSGRQFSNSRSEMNVSTLELGDSALYLCASSSGQAGGETQYFGPGTRLLVL.

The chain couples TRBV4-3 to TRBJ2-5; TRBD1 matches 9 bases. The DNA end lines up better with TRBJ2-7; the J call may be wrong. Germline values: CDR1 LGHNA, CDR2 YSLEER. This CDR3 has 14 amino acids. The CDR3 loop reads CASSQAGQGHEQYF. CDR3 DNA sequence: TGCGCCAGCAGCCAAGCGGGACAGGGTCACGAGCAGTACTTC.

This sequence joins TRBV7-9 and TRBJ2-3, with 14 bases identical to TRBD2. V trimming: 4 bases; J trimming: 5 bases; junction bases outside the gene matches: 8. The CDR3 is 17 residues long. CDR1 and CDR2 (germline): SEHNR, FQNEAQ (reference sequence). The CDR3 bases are TGTGCCAGCAGCTCGGGACTAGCGGGAGTTGTTCAAGATACGCAGTATTTT. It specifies CASSSGLAGVVQDTQYF.

Written as DNA, the CDR3 is TGTGCCACCAGCAGAGATACTAGCGGGAGCTCCTACGAGCAGTACTTC. Translated, it gives CATSRDTSGSSYEQYF. This chain uses TRBV15 with TRBJ2-7; 11 positions match TRBD2. The germline V gene encodes CDR1 LNHNV and CDR2 YYDKDF (reference sequence). The CDR3 is made up of 16 amino acids. V shed 0 bases, J shed 0 bases, and the junction held 1 base outside the gene matches.

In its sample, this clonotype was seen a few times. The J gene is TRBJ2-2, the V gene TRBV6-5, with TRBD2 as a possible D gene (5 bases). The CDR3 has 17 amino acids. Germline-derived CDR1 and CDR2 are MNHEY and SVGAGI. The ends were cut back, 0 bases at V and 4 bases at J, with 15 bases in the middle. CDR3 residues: CASSYSIWGEGTGELFF. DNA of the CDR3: TGTGCCAGCAGTTACTCGATTTGGGGAGAGGGCACCGGGGAGCTGTTTTTT.

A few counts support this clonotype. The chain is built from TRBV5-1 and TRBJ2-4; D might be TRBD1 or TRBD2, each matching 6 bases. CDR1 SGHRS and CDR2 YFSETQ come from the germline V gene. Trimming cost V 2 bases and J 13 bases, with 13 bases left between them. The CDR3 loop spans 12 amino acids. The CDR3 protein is CASSLGGKEQYF. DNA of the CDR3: TGCGCCAGCAGCTTAGGGGGGAAGGAGCAGTACTTC.